Below, 29 T cell receptor beta chains from the same sample are listed, as sequenced in a study of blood T cells in healthy people across ages. It was with a sample-barcoded 5' primer and a J-beta primer mix that a second PCR of about 7 to 12 cycles was run. TCRdb called the 5' RACE reads again in MiXCR, with one record for every CDR3 protein. There are 660,000 or so distinct CDR3 sequences in the sample; around three fifths occur only once, and roughly 34% lies in the top ten. The sample was blood. The receptors shown here come from a man aged 60-69 years in good health.

The chain recombines TRBV20-1 with TRBJ1-4; D might be TRBD1 (5 bases). Trimming pared 3 bases from V and 3 bases from J, leaving 14 bases between. Germline values: CDR1 DFQATT, CDR2 SNEGSKA (reference sequence). The CDR3 extends over 15 amino acids. CDR3 sequence: CSASPPDRSNEKLFF. Written as DNA, the CDR3 is TGCAGTGCTAGCCCCCCCGACAGATCTAATGAAAAACTGTTTTTT.

The rearrangement joins TRBV18 to TRBJ2-1, with 7 positions matching TRBD2. This CDR3 has 12 amino acids. The V and J ends lost 2 bases and 8 bases, in that order; junction bases with no gene match: 0. Germline CDR1 is KGHSH and CDR2 is LQKENI. CDR3 coding DNA: TGTGCCAGCTCACCAGGGGGGGATGAGCAGTTCTTC. Amino acids: CASSPGGDEQFF.

V and J are TRBV11-2 and TRBJ2-1; 15 positions agree with TRBD2. Germline loops: CDR1 SGHAT, CDR2 FQNNGV. V shed 5 bases and J 4 bases; nucleotides not matched to a gene: 6. The CDR3 contains 17 residues. In DNA form, the CDR3 reads TGTGCCAGCAGCGCACGGACTAGCGGGGGGGGGTACAATGAGCAGTTCTTC. Residues: CASSARTSGGGYNEQFF.

This clonotype was seen more than once but under ten times. V is TRBV7-2 and J is TRBJ2-5; either TRBD1 or TRBD2 may supply D (5 bases each). CDR1 is SGHTA and CDR2 is FQGNSA in the germline V gene. The CDR3 totals 15 residues. The V gene lost 5 bases and the J gene lost 5 bases, with 18 bases spanning the gap. The CDR3 loop reads CASSPPEGHPETQYF. The CDR3 nucleotides are TGTGCCAGCAGCCCCCCCGAGGGGCACCCGGAGACCCAGTACTTC. The full variable domain, completed using reference TRBV7-2 and TRBJ2-5, is GAGVSQSPSNKVTEKGKDVELRCDPISGHTALYWYRQSLGQGLEFLIYFQGNSAPDKSGLPSDRFSAERTGGSVSTLTIQRTQQEDSAVYLCASSPPEGHPETQYFGPGTRLLVL.

The gene calls are TRBV3-1 and TRBJ2-3; TRBD2 agrees at 10 bases. The ends lost 1 base at V and 9 bases at J; junction bases unmatched: 10. The CDR3 is 16 residues long. From germline, CDR1 is LGHDT and CDR2 YNNKEL (reference sequence). The CDR3 spells CASSQGVAGGEETQYF. The CDR3, as DNA: TGTGCCAGCAGCCAAGGGGTAGCGGGGGGTGAAGAGACGCAGTATTTT.

This clonotype was picked up many times. V gene TRBV25-1 combines with J gene TRBJ2-1; D remains ambiguous. The CDR3 is 15 amino acids. CDR1 is MGHDK and CDR2 is SYGVNS in the germline V gene. Trimming pared 2 bases from V and 0 bases from J, leaving 8 bases between. The DNA for the CDR3 is TGTGCCAGCAGTGAACCCAGGAGCTCCTACAATGAGCAGTTCTTC. Its protein is CASSEPRSSYNEQFF.

This sequence joins TRBV6-2 or TRBV6-3 and TRBJ2-5; 11 bases are shared with TRBD1. Germline values: CDR1 MNHEY, CDR2 SVGEGT. The CDR3 is 14 amino acids. V was pared by 5 bases and J by 4 bases, with 3 bases of the junction left unmatched. CDR3: CASSRTGGRETQYF. DNA of the CDR3: TGTGCCAGCAGTCGGACAGGGGGCAGAGAGACCCAGTACTTC.

The genes are TRBV6-5 and TRBJ1-1; 7 nucleotides align to TRBD1. This CDR3 comprises 15 residues. CDR1 is MNHEY and CDR2 is SVGAGI in the germline V gene. Trimming removed 4 bases from V and 6 bases from J; junction bases left unmatched: 11. CDR3 sequence: CASSSQTGPRAEAFF. Written as DNA, the CDR3 is TGTGCCAGCAGTTCGCAGACAGGGCCCAGGGCTGAAGCTTTCTTT.

Ten or more counts support this clonotype. V usage is TRBV12-3 or TRBV12-4 and J usage is TRBJ2-1; possibly TRBD2 for D (5 bases). This CDR3 is built from 12 residues. V lost 6 bases and J lost 9, with 12 bases in between. The CDR3: CASRYTSSEQFF. The CDR3 region has the DNA TGTGCCAGCAGATACACTAGTTCTGAGCAGTTCTTC.

The rearrangement uses TRBV28 and TRBJ2-1, with TRBD2 matching over 7 bases. The CDR3 covers 17 residues. After removal of 5 bases from V and 7 bases from J, the junction contained 17 bases not matched to a gene. Germline loops: CDR1 MDHEN, CDR2 SYDVKM. In DNA form, the CDR3 reads TGTGCCAGCAGTCGCCTCCGACTAGCCTCCAGTGAGAATGAGCAGTTCTTC. This translates into CASSRLRLASSENEQFF. Together with reference TRBV28 and TRBJ2-1, the CDR3 gives the full variable domain: DVKVTQSSRYLVKRTGEKVFLECVQDMDHENMFWYRQDPGLGLRLIYFSYDVKMKEKGDIPEGYSVSREKKERFSLILESASTNQTSMYLCASSRLRLASSENEQFFGPGTRLTVL.

This clonotype has a single count. The CDR3 ends on some other residue instead of the conserved phenylalanine or tryptophan, so this is likely a read error. As DNA, the CDR3 is TGTGCTAGCGAGGGGGCTCCCTCCTACGAGCAGTACTCC. This gives the protein CASEGAPSYEQYS. The gene calls are TRBV12-5 and TRBJ2-7; the match to TRBD1 covers 7 bases. With 9 bases clipped from V and 0 bases from J, the junction kept 5 bases outside the gene matches. The CDR3 consists of 13 residues. Germline V gene lookup returns CDR1 LGHNT and CDR2 FRNRAP.

The chain links TRBV3-1 to TRBJ1-2; 11 bases map to TRBD1. After removal of 3 bases from V and 6 bases from J, the junction contained 9 bases not matched to a gene. Looked up from germline, CDR1 is LGHDT and CDR2 is YNNKEL (reference sequence). The CDR3 contains 16 residues. The CDR3 reads CASSHRGQGAGDGYTF. CDR3 nucleotides: TGTGCCAGCAGCCACCGCGGACAGGGGGCGGGGGATGGCTACACCTTC.

The chain employs TRBV11-2 and TRBJ2-2; 8 nucleotides align to TRBD2. The CDR3 sequence is 18 residues long. Trimming took 4 bases from V and 5 from J; bases not matched to a gene: 15. Germline V gene data show CDR1 as SGHAT and CDR2 as FQNNGV. CDR3 coding DNA: TGTGCCAGCAGCTCTCTAAAACGCGGGGGGCCGAGGACCGGGGAGCTGTTTTTT. Residues: CASSSLKRGGPRTGELFF.

This chain links TRBV7-6 with TRBJ2-5, with D unresolved. V was shortened by 2 bases and J by 2 bases, with 9 bases between the two germline ends. The CDR3 spans 14 residues. Germline CDR1 and CDR2: SGHVS and FNYEAQ. CDR3 DNA sequence: TGTGCCAGCAGCTTAACCTGGGGACAAGAGACCCAGTACTTC. This gives the protein CASSLTWGQETQYF.

This clonotype was seen more than once but under ten times. V is TRBV12-3 or TRBV12-4 and J is TRBJ2-5; 9 bases fit TRBD2. The trim removed 3 bases at V and 11 bases at J, leaving 10 bases unmatched. The CDR3 consists of 14 residues. The CDR3 nucleotides read TGTGCCAGCAGTTTGGAGTCTAGCGGGAACCGACAGTACTTC. It yields the protein CASSLESSGNRQYF.

This clonotype came up once. The CDR3 sequence is CASGQGHGYTF. In DNA form, the CDR3 reads TGTGCCAGTGGACAGGGCCATGGCTACACCTTC. The V and J genes are TRBV6-5 and TRBJ1-2; TRBD1 matches 8 bases. This CDR3 comprises 11 residues. V shed 9 bases and J 6 bases; nucleotides not matched to a gene: 3. Germline V lookup: CDR1 MNHEY, CDR2 SVGAGI.

This clonotype has just one count. The chain couples TRBV20-1 to TRBJ1-5, with D possibly TRBD1 on 5 matching bases. The CDR3 is 14 amino acids. Germline V gene sequence: CDR1 DFQATT, CDR2 SNEGSKA (reference sequence). V lost 7 bases and J 7 bases, leaving 20 bases between the germline ends. The CDR3 here is CSVRAQRGRQPQHF. The CDR3 bases are TGCAGTGTCCGGGCCCAGAGGGGCAGGCAGCCCCAGCATTTT.

There are a few counts of this clonotype. This rearrangement joins TRBV10-1 to TRBJ2-7; D gene uncertain. With the DNA end fitting TRBJ2-5 better, the J assignment may be wrong. The germline CDR1 and CDR2 sequences are WNHNN and SYGVQD (reference sequence). The CDR3 totals 13 residues. The CDR3 DNA is TGCGCCAGCAGTGAACGCGCTGAAGAGACCCAGTACTTC. This gives the protein CASSERAEETQYF.

The chain carries TRBV7-9 and TRBJ2-1, with 12 bases matching TRBD2. Germline V gene sequence: CDR1 SEHNR, CDR2 FQNEAQ (reference sequence). This CDR3 spans 16 amino acids. V gave up 0 bases and J gave up 6 bases; unmatched junction bases: 3. The CDR3 DNA is TGTGCCAGCAGCTTAGCCCGGACTAGCGGGATCAATGAGCAGTTCTTC. It specifies CASSLARTSGINEQFF.

The table lists this clonotype with a few counts. This sequence joins TRBV29-1 and TRBJ2-1, with D perhaps being TRBD1 or TRBD2 (6 bases each). CDR3 length: 10 amino acids. Germline-derived CDR1 and CDR2 are SQVTM and ANQGSEA. Trimming took off 7 bases at V and 7 bases at J, with 8 bases between the two ends. The CDR3 reads CSGGGNEQFF. CDR3 DNA sequence: TGCAGCGGAGGGGGGAATGAGCAGTTCTTC.

This clonotype has just one count. The CDR3 spells CASTTRAQGAEKLFF. CDR3 nucleotides: TGTGCCAGCACCACCCGGGCTCAGGGGGCTGAAAAACTGTTTTTT. V gene TRBV7-9 combines with J gene TRBJ1-4; TRBD1 aligns across 8 bases. The CDR3 totals 15 residues. J gave up 7 bases and V 7 bases, and 11 bases lay outside the gene matches. Germline lookup yields CDR1 SEHNR and CDR2 FQNEAQ (reference sequence).

With regard to this clonotype: With a much larger clone just one base away, this may be a read error. The V and J genes are TRBV14 and TRBJ1-1; D is ambiguous. In germline, CDR1 is SGHDN, CDR2 FVKESK. This CDR3 region has 13 residues. The CDR3 region is CANSQNMNTEAFF. CDR3 coding DNA: TGTGCCAACAGCCAGAACATGAACACTGAAGCTTTCTTT.

This clonotype turned up a few times. V gene TRBV4-2 combines with J gene TRBJ2-1, with 8 positions matching TRBD2. The CDR3 loop spans 17 amino acids. Germline V lookup: CDR1 LGHNA, CDR2 YNFKEQ. Trimming cost V 1 base and J 3 bases; bases outside gene matches: 8. The CDR3 DNA reads TGTGCCAGCAGCCAAGCGGCTAGCGGGCCGGGCTACAATGAGCAGTTCTTC. The encoded protein is CASSQAASGPGYNEQFF.

On this clonotype: Compared with germline, one end of the junction differs, possibly owing to a read error. The chain carries TRBV3-1 and TRBJ2-1; 13 bases are shared with TRBD2. CDR3 size: 16 residues. Germline CDR1 and CDR2: LGHDT and YNNKEL (reference sequence). The chain's CDR3 is CASSQEGLAGYNGQFF. DNA of the CDR3: TGTGCCAGCAGCCAAGAGGGACTAGCGGGGTACAATGGGCAGTTCTTC.

In its sample, this clonotype was seen once. This sequence joins TRBV20-1 and TRBJ2-1; 9 bases align to TRBD2. CDR1 and CDR2 (germline): DFQATT, SNEGSKA (reference sequence). V was clipped by 7 bases and J by 6 bases; unmatched bases: 7. The CDR3 runs 13 residues. CDR3 nucleotide sequence: TGCAGTGGGGGCGGGGGGGCCATCAATGAGCAGTTCTTC. This gives the protein CSGGGGAINEQFF.

The V gene is TRBV10-3, the J gene TRBJ2-4, with D perhaps matching TRBD2 (6 bases). CDR1 and CDR2 (germline): ENHRY, SYGVKD. The V end was cut by 2 bases, the J end by 13 bases, with 12 bases between. The CDR3 consists of 12 residues. The CDR3 region is CAISEGGEEQYF. The CDR3 bases are TGTGCCATCAGTGAGGGAGGGGAAGAGCAGTACTTC.

V gene TRBV29-1 combines with J gene TRBJ2-5, with D possibly matching TRBD2 (6 bases). The J call may not be correct, given that the DNA end is closer to TRBJ2-7. This CDR3 has 11 residues. Germline V gene data show CDR1 as SQVTM and CDR2 as ANQGSEA. CDR3 DNA sequence: TGCAGCGTTTTCGGGGGTGGCGAGCAGTACTTC. Translated: CSVFGGGEQYF.

This clonotype was counted between two and nine times. This chain links TRBV20-1 with TRBJ2-5; D perhaps matches TRBD2 (7 bases). In germline, CDR1 is DFQATT, CDR2 SNEGSKA (reference sequence). The CDR3 has 15 amino acids. V was trimmed by 2 bases and J by 2 bases, leaving 15 bases between them. The CDR3 sequence: CSARPPAGAQETQYF. The CDR3 DNA is TGCAGTGCTAGACCCCCCGCGGGGGCACAAGAGACCCAGTACTTC.

The V and J genes are TRBV6-1 and TRBJ1-2; D not resolved. CDR3 length: 13 amino acids. The V end lost 6 bases, the J end lost 4 bases, and 12 bases lay between the germline ends. Germline-derived CDR1 and CDR2 are MNHNS and SASEGT. CDR3 DNA: TGTGCCAGCAGGCACCGGGATTCCTATGGCTACACCTTC. Amino acid sequence: CASRHRDSYGYTF.